This TCR beta chain was sequenced for a study of T cell clonality in common variable immunodeficiency. This CDR3 comprises 15 residues. The germline CDR1 and CDR2 sequences are MDHEN and SYDVKM. V was clipped by 0 bases and J by 3 bases; unmatched bases: 4. At least ten counts were recorded for this clone. Its specificity is not known. The sequence runs out 3 residues before the end of the CDR3; the remainder is reconstructed from the germline J gene. Assay used: immunoSEQ multiplex PCR; TCRdb lists only in-frame clones, some missing. Recorded here are 40,000 or so clones, none singletons. The study, taken as a whole, reports: Fewer deletions and N-nucleotide insertions were reportedly seen in common variable immunodeficiency TCR beta sequences.

The TCR sequence derives from a person between 18 and 70 years old in good health. The rearrangement joins TRBV28 to TRBJ2-7; 8 bases agree with TRBD2. Sequenced material: peripheral blood mononuclear cells. CDR3 sequence reads: CASSLWAGGLYEQYF. The part of the CDR3 DNA that was read is TGTGCCAGCAGTTTATGGGCGGGAGGCCTCTACGAG.